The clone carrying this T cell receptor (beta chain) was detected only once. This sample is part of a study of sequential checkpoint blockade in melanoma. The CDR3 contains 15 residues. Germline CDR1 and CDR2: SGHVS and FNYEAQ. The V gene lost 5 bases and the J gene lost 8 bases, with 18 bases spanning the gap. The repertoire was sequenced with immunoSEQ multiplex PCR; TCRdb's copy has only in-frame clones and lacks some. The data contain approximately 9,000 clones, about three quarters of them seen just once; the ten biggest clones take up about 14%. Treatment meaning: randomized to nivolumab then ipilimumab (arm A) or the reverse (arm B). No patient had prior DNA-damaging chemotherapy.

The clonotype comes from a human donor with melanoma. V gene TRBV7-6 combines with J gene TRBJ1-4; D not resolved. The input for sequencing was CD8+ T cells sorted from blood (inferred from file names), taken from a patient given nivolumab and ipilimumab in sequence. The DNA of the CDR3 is TGTGCCAGCAGCCCGGACGGATATGAGGGCGAAAAACTGTTTTTT. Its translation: CASSPDGYEGEKLFF.